This entry lists 8 T cell receptor beta chains sequenced from one sample in a study of regulatory T cells in long-lasting Graves disease. The time point: newly diagnosed GD, antithyroid drugs for less than 3 months. The TCR library was made from RNA that had been extracted from PBMCs in TRIzol. Building the TCR beta libraries relied on iRepertoire HTBI primers, and CDR3 regions underwent Arm-PCR. TCRdb independently ran MiXCR on the multiplex PCR reads; one entry per CDR3 protein. In the table there are a few hundred thousand distinct CDR3 sequences, around 17% of which are singletons. Material: peripheral blood mononuclear cells (PBMCs), obtained at new diagnosis, from a patient treated with antithyroid drugs. Every receptor here comes from a female donor with Graves disease.

For this clonotype: This may arise from a read error, as a much more abundant clone is one base away. The gene calls are TRBV2 and TRBJ2-1; weak D call: TRBD2 (7 bases). The germline V gene encodes CDR1 SNHLY and CDR2 FYNNEI. The CDR3 totals 16 residues. V lost 7 bases and J 8 bases, leaving 24 bases between the germline ends. The CDR3 bases are TGTGCCAGCACCGAGGGGGGGCTTGATTTCAGCGATGAGCAGTTCTTC. It codes for CASTEGGLDFSDEQFF.

The rearrangement joins TRBV28 to TRBJ2-1; TRBD2 matches at 8 bases. The CDR3 consists of 16 residues. Trimming cost V 8 bases and J 3 bases; bases outside gene matches: 12. Germline V gives CDR1 MDHEN, CDR2 SYDVKM. CDR3 loop: CASFEGTSGLYNEQFF. The CDR3 DNA reads as TGTGCCAGCTTCGAGGGAACTAGCGGTCTCTACAATGAGCAGTTCTTC.

The chain couples TRBV11-1 to TRBJ2-7; 7 nucleotides match TRBD2. From germline, CDR1 is SGHAT and CDR2 FQDESV (reference sequence). V lost 3 bases to trimming and J lost 5 bases; unmatched junction nucleotides: 7. This CDR3 region has 14 residues. Written as DNA, the CDR3 is TGTGCCAGCAGCTTCCGACTTGCGGGAGACGAGCAGTACTTC. It encodes CASSFRLAGDEQYF.

Ten or more counts support this clonotype. The chain combines TRBV24-1 with TRBJ2-1; the match to TRBD2 covers 16 bases. There are 17 residues in the CDR3. Germline values: CDR1 KGHDR, CDR2 SFDVKD. Germline trimming cut 9 bases from V and 5 bases from J; bases unmatched to any gene: 9. The CDR3 DNA sequence: TGTGCCACCCAAGGGACTAGCGGGAGGGGCCCCCACAATGAGCAGTTCTTC. Protein: CATQGTSGRGPHNEQFF.

This clonotype was seen many times. The chain couples TRBV14 to TRBJ1-4, with D unresolved. The CDR3 extends over 14 amino acids. Trimming took 5 bases from V and 7 from J, leaving 14 bases between them. The germline V gene has CDR1 SGHDN and CDR2 FVKESK. The CDR3, as DNA: TGTGCCAGCAGCAGGCAGGCGTGGCCTGAAAAACTGTTTTTT. Amino acids: CASSRQAWPEKLFF.

This clonotype was detected only a few times. The chain couples TRBV20-1 to TRBJ2-3; no reliable D call. V lost 5 bases and J lost 0, with 12 bases in between. The CDR3 runs 14 residues. Germline V gives CDR1 DFQATT, CDR2 SNEGSKA (reference sequence). The CDR3 loop is CSASAATSTDTQYF. CDR3 in DNA: TGCAGTGCTTCGGCGGCAACTAGCACAGATACGCAGTATTTT.

Of note for this clonotype: Given a far larger clone just one base away, this is likely a sequencing read error. This sequence joins TRBV18 and TRBJ2-7; TRBD1 matches at 10 bases. The CDR3 is 14 residues long. CDR1 and CDR2 (germline): KGHSH, LQKENI. CDR3 amino acids: CASSPGTGDETQSF. The CDR3 DNA sequence: TGTGCCAGCTCACCCGGGACAGGGGATGAGACCCAGTCCTTC.

This clonotype came up many times. The rearrangement links TRBV12-3 or TRBV12-4 to TRBJ2-1, with D maybe TRBD1 (6 bases). The CDR3 runs to 13 residues. V was shortened by 5 bases and J by 5 bases, with 10 bases between the two germline ends. CDR3 nucleotide sequence: TGTGCCAGCAGTCCTCAGGGGAACAATGAGCAGTTCTTC. Its protein is CASSPQGNNEQFF.